The 3 T cell receptor beta chains in this list originate from one sample, sequenced in a study of T cell responses to AZD1222 COVID-19 vaccine. TCRdb keeps only in-frame clones here, not all; method: immunoSEQ multiplex PCR. The top ten clones hold about 0.5% of a sample with approximately 270,000 clones, 90% to 95% of them seen once. The source was peripheral blood, collected 28 days after the second AZD1222 dose. The origin of the receptors is an adult who received the AZD1222 COVID-19 vaccine.

The rearrangement joins TRBV7-9 to TRBJ2-1; D might be TRBD1 or TRBD2, each matching 5 bases. V was shortened by 2 bases and J by 6 bases, with 14 bases between the two germline ends. This CDR3 spans 15 amino acids. The germline gives CDR1 SEHNR, CDR2 FQNEAQ (reference sequence). The CDR3 sequence: CASSLSRVGGNEQFF. CDR3 DNA sequence: TGTGCCAGCAGCTTATCCAGGGTCGGAGGCAATGAGCAGTTCTTC. Full variable domain (outside the CDR3, taken from reference TRBV7-9 and TRBJ2-1): DTGVSQNPRHKITKRGQNVTFRCDPISEHNRLYWYRQTLGQGPEFLTYFQNEAQLEKSRLLSDRFSAERPKGSFSTLEIQRTEQGDSAMYLCASSLSRVGGNEQFFGPGTRLTVL.

The chain joins TRBV6-5 to TRBJ2-7; D remains unclear. The CDR3 length is 14 residues. CDR1 is MNHEY and CDR2 is SVGAGI in the germline V gene. V lost 5 bases and J lost 0, with 11 bases in between. CDR3 region: CASSLGPSSYEQYF. CDR3 coding DNA: TGTGCCAGCAGTCTCGGGCCTTCCTCCTACGAGCAGTACTTC.

The chain employs TRBV5-4 and TRBJ2-7, with D unresolved. Germline values: CDR1 SGHNT, CDR2 YYREEE (reference sequence). Trimming removed 2 bases at V and 3 bases at J, with 9 bases between. CDR3 length: 13 amino acids. The CDR3 DNA reads as TGTGCCAGCAGCTTTGGAGATAACTACGAGCAGTACTTC. Translated: CASSFGDNYEQYF.